A selection of T cell receptor beta chains follows, all from one sample in a study of blood T cells in healthy people across ages. MiXCR was run by TCRdb on the 5' RACE reads, yielding one entry per CDR3 protein. The sample carries hundreds of thousands of distinct CDR3 sequences, 21% recorded once. The sequenced material came from blood. The receptor source for this set is a man between 65 and 85 years old in good health. Each CDR3 is given with its conserved first and last residue. The D gene is left open where the match is weak. Clone sizes are given selectively: once, few, many, or a class where the clone is expanded.

d_gene: .
abundance: .
j_gene: TRBJ2-1
v_gene: TRBV28
CDR3nt: TGTGCCTGCCGGGACAACCACAATGAGCAGTTCTTC
CDR3aa: CACRDNHNEQFF

d_gene: .
abundance: .
j_gene: TRBJ1-4
v_gene: TRBV7-2
CDR3nt: TGTGCCAGCAGCTCGGACAGTAGGCCTCAAAAACTGTTTTTT
CDR3aa: CASSSDSRPQKLFF

d_gene: TRBD1
abundance: few
j_gene: TRBJ1-5
v_gene: TRBV20-1
CDR3nt: TGCAGTGCTTCCAGCCCCCCGGGACAGGGCGAGGGAGGCAATCAGCCCCAGCATTTT
CDR3aa: CSASSPPGQGEGGNQPQHF

d_gene: TRBD1
abundance: few
j_gene: TRBJ1-1
v_gene: TRBV25-1
CDR3nt: TGTGCCAGCAGTGGGACAGGGGGAATGAGGACTGAAGCTTTCTTT
CDR3aa: CASSGTGGMRTEAFF

d_gene: TRBD1
abundance: .
j_gene: TRBJ2-1
v_gene: TRBV15
CDR3nt: TGTGCCACCAGCGGGACAGGGATGCCCTACAATGAGCAGTTCTTC
CDR3aa: CATSGTGMPYNEQFF

d_gene: .
abundance: once
j_gene: TRBJ1-4
v_gene: TRBV11-2
CDR3nt: TGTGCCAGCAGCTTAGAGGGGCTTAGTGAAAAACTGTTTTTT
CDR3aa: CASSLEGLSEKLFF

d_gene: TRBD1
abundance: .
j_gene: TRBJ1-5
v_gene: TRBV20-1
CDR3nt: TGCAGTGCTAGAGGTGGGGACAGTAATCAGCCCCAGCATTTT
CDR3aa: CSARGGDSNQPQHF

d_gene: .
abundance: few
j_gene: TRBJ2-5
v_gene: TRBV5-1
CDR3nt: TGCGCCAGCACCCTGGGCCATTGGGACAACCAAGAGACCCAGTACTTC
CDR3aa: CASTLGHWDNQETQYF

d_gene: TRBD2
abundance: few
j_gene: TRBJ2-3
v_gene: TRBV27
CDR3nt: TGTGCCAGCAGTTTATCTGCGGGAGGGAGAGATACGCAGTATTTT
CDR3aa: CASSLSAGGRDTQYF

d_gene: TRBD1
abundance: many
j_gene: TRBJ2-5
v_gene: TRBV20-1
CDR3nt: TGCAGTGCAGAGCTGGGCAGGGGGCACCAAGAGACCCAGTACTTC
CDR3aa: CSAELGRGHQETQYF

d_gene: .
abundance: many
j_gene: TRBJ1-5
v_gene: TRBV12-3/TRBV12-4
CDR3nt: TGTGCCAGCAGTTTAGGGGTCAAAAGGACGCCCCAGCATTTT
CDR3aa: CASSLGVKRTPQHF

d_gene: .
abundance: .
j_gene: TRBJ1-1
v_gene: TRBV10-3
CDR3nt: TGTGCCATCCGTTGGGACACTATGAACACTGAAGCTTTCTTT
CDR3aa: CAIRWDTMNTEAFF

d_gene: .
abundance: .
j_gene: TRBJ2-5
v_gene: TRBV20-1
CDR3nt: TGCGGTGCTAGAGACCTGGGAGAGGGAGCTATTTACGGGCAGTACTTC
CDR3aa: CGARDLGEGAIYGQYF

d_gene: .
abundance: .
j_gene: TRBJ1-5
v_gene: TRBV5-5
CDR3nt: TGTGCCAGCAGCTTGGATAGGGGAGATCAGCCCCAGCATTTT
CDR3aa: CASSLDRGDQPQHF

d_gene: .
abundance: many
j_gene: TRBJ2-1
v_gene: TRBV6-6
CDR3nt: TGTGCCAGCAGTTACTCGAGTTGGGATGAGCAGTTCTTC
CDR3aa: CASSYSSWDEQFF

d_gene: TRBD2
abundance: few
j_gene: TRBJ2-7
v_gene: TRBV12-3/TRBV12-4
CDR3nt: TGTGCCAGCAGTTTAGACGGACTAGCGGGTGCGCGGGAGCAGTACTTC
CDR3aa: CASSLDGLAGAREQYF

d_gene: TRBD1
abundance: .
j_gene: TRBJ1-1
v_gene: TRBV18
CDR3nt: TGTGCCAGCTCACCGGGACAGGTAAACACTGAAGCTTTCTTT
CDR3aa: CASSPGQVNTEAFF

d_gene: .
abundance: few
j_gene: TRBJ2-1
v_gene: TRBV30
CDR3nt: TGTGCCTGGAGCCCTAGAGGAGGGGACTACAATGAGCAGTTCTTC
CDR3aa: CAWSPRGGDYNEQFF

d_gene: TRBD1
abundance: many
j_gene: TRBJ2-7
v_gene: TRBV20-1
CDR3nt: TGCAGTGCTAGGGGGCAGGGGGTCTACGAGCAGTACTTC
CDR3aa: CSARGQGVYEQYF

d_gene: .
abundance: .
j_gene: TRBJ2-5
v_gene: TRBV20-1
CDR3nt: TGCAGTGCTAGGTGGGACATCCAAGAGACCCAGTACTTC
CDR3aa: CSARWDIQETQYF

d_gene: .
abundance: .
j_gene: TRBJ2-5
v_gene: TRBV3-1
CDR3nt: TGTGCCAGCAGCCAACCCACGGGGGCGGGAGTAGAGACCCAGTACTTC
CDR3aa: CASSQPTGAGVETQYF

d_gene: .
abundance: many
j_gene: TRBJ2-3
v_gene: TRBV20-1
CDR3nt: TGCAGTGCTGTAGCGGAGGTAGTAGATACGCAGTATTTT
CDR3aa: CSAVAEVVDTQYF

d_gene: .
abundance: few
j_gene: TRBJ2-4
v_gene: TRBV20-1
CDR3nt: TGCAGTGCTAGATCTTCTGAGGGATTCGGCATTCAGTACTTC
CDR3aa: CSARSSEGFGIQYF

d_gene: TRBD2
abundance: few
j_gene: TRBJ2-1
v_gene: TRBV12-3/TRBV12-4
CDR3nt: TGTGCCAGCAGTTTCCCCAACGGCGGGAGTTCCAATGAGCAGCTCTTC
CDR3aa: CASSFPNGGSSNEQLF

d_gene: TRBD2
abundance: .
j_gene: TRBJ2-7
v_gene: TRBV3-1
CDR3nt: TGTGCCAGCAGCCCTACCGGGGGACTAGCGGGAGAGGTCTACGAGCAGTACTTC
CDR3aa: CASSPTGGLAGEVYEQYF

d_gene: TRBD2
abundance: few
j_gene: TRBJ2-5
v_gene: TRBV10-3
CDR3nt: TGTGCCATCAGTGAGTTGTTCGGGACTAGCGGGAGAGGAGAGACCCAGTACTTC
CDR3aa: CAISELFGTSGRGETQYF

d_gene: .
abundance: .
j_gene: TRBJ1-3
v_gene: TRBV3-1
CDR3nt: TGTGCCAGCAGCCAAGTTGCGGGCCCCTCTGGAAACACCATATATTTT
CDR3aa: CASSQVAGPSGNTIYF

d_gene: .
abundance: many
j_gene: TRBJ2-1
v_gene: TRBV4-1
CDR3nt: TGCGCCAGCAGCCAATCGGAACTAATCAGCTCCTACAATGAGCAGTTCTTC
CDR3aa: CASSQSELISSYNEQFF

d_gene: .
abundance: few
j_gene: TRBJ1-4
v_gene: TRBV4-1
CDR3nt: TGCGCCAGCAGCCATCTCAGGGATACTAATGAAAAACTGTTTTTT
CDR3aa: CASSHLRDTNEKLFF

d_gene: .
abundance: .
j_gene: TRBJ1-2
v_gene: TRBV24-1
CDR3nt: TGTGCCACCAGTGATTTGCTCTATGGCTACACCTTC
CDR3aa: CATSDLLYGYTF

d_gene: TRBD1
abundance: .
j_gene: TRBJ1-5
v_gene: TRBV19
CDR3nt: TGTGCCAGTAGTGTTGGGACAGGGGCTCAGCCCCAGCATTTT
CDR3aa: CASSVGTGAQPQHF

d_gene: TRBD2
abundance: .
j_gene: TRBJ2-7
v_gene: TRBV7-2
CDR3nt: TGTGCCAGCAGCTTACTAGCGGGGACCTACAAGCAGTACTTC
CDR3aa: CASSLLAGTYKQYF

d_gene: .
abundance: .
j_gene: TRBJ2-1
v_gene: TRBV20-1
CDR3nt: TGCAGTGCTAGAGCTAGCGATAATTCCTACAATGAGCAGTTCTTC
CDR3aa: CSARASDNSYNEQFF

d_gene: .
abundance: .
j_gene: TRBJ1-4
v_gene: TRBV6-5
CDR3nt: TGTGCCAGCAGTTACTCCCGCCAAAATGAGTATACTAATGAAAAACTGTTTTTT
CDR3aa: CASSYSRQNEYTNEKLFF

d_gene: TRBD1
abundance: few
j_gene: TRBJ2-5
v_gene: TRBV12-3/TRBV12-4
CDR3nt: TGTGCCAGCAGTTCCCGGGACAGCCAAGAGACCCAGTACTTC
CDR3aa: CASSSRDSQETQYF

d_gene: TRBD2
abundance: .
j_gene: TRBJ2-1
v_gene: TRBV7-2
CDR3nt: TGTGCCAGCAGCCCACTAGCGGGAGGGCCGAATGAGCAGTTCTTC
CDR3aa: CASSPLAGGPNEQFF

d_gene: TRBD1
abundance: many
j_gene: TRBJ2-5
v_gene: TRBV24-1
CDR3nt: TGTGCCACCAGTGATTCCCGCGGGACAGGGGGCTGGGAGACCCAGTACTTC
CDR3aa: CATSDSRGTGGWETQYF

d_gene: .
abundance: .
j_gene: TRBJ2-2
v_gene: TRBV7-2
CDR3nt: TGTGCCAGCGCCCTGGGGTCCGGGGAGCTGTTTTTT
CDR3aa: CASALGSGELFF

d_gene: .
abundance: .
j_gene: TRBJ2-7
v_gene: TRBV6-1
CDR3nt: TGTGGGGCCAGCTCCTACGAGCAGTACTTC
CDR3aa: CGASSYEQYF

d_gene: .
abundance: .
j_gene: TRBJ2-3
v_gene: TRBV14
CDR3nt: TGTGCCAGCAGCCAGAGACTAGAAGGCGCGCAGTATTTT
CDR3aa: CASSQRLEGAQYF

d_gene: TRBD1
abundance: many
j_gene: TRBJ2-2
v_gene: TRBV5-1
CDR3nt: TGCGCCAGCAGCTTGGGCCTGCAGGGGGCCGGGGAGCTGTTTTTT
CDR3aa: CASSLGLQGAGELFF

d_gene: .
abundance: .
j_gene: TRBJ1-2
v_gene: TRBV5-6
CDR3nt: TGTGCCAGCAGCCCAGACGCCGATGGCTACACCTTC
CDR3aa: CASSPDADGYTF

d_gene: .
abundance: .
j_gene: TRBJ1-1
v_gene: TRBV3-1
CDR3nt: TGTGCCAGCAGCCAAGAGGACAGGAACACTGAAGCTTTCTTT
CDR3aa: CASSQEDRNTEAFF

d_gene: .
abundance: .
j_gene: TRBJ2-4
v_gene: TRBV18
CDR3nt: TGTGCCAGCTCACCACAACTTGCCAAAAACATTCAGTACTTC
CDR3aa: CASSPQLAKNIQYF

d_gene: .
abundance: few
j_gene: TRBJ2-1
v_gene: TRBV29-1
CDR3nt: TGCAGCGTTGTGGGATGGCGGGATTACAATGAGCAGTTCTTC
CDR3aa: CSVVGWRDYNEQFF

d_gene: TRBD2
abundance: few
j_gene: TRBJ2-3
v_gene: TRBV2
CDR3nt: TGTGCCAGCAGTGAATTTGCGGGAGAGACAGATACGCAGTATTTT
CDR3aa: CASSEFAGETDTQYF

d_gene: .
abundance: many
j_gene: TRBJ2-7
v_gene: TRBV10-3
CDR3nt: TGTGCCATCAGTGAGTTGACCTTGAACGAGCAGTACTTC
CDR3aa: CAISELTLNEQYF

d_gene: .
abundance: .
j_gene: TRBJ1-2
v_gene: TRBV4-1
CDR3nt: TGCGCCAGCAGCCAAGATCGAGTAAGGCCTGGCTACACCTTC
CDR3aa: CASSQDRVRPGYTF

d_gene: .
abundance: .
j_gene: TRBJ1-1
v_gene: TRBV15
CDR3nt: TGTGCCACCAGCAGGGAGGCAGTGAACACTGAAGCTTTCTTT
CDR3aa: CATSREAVNTEAFF

d_gene: TRBD2
abundance: many
j_gene: TRBJ2-7
v_gene: TRBV11-3
CDR3nt: TGTGCCAGCAGCTTAGGCGGGAGTACCCACGAGCAGTACTTC
CDR3aa: CASSLGGSTHEQYF

d_gene: .
abundance: .
j_gene: TRBJ1-5
v_gene: TRBV11-2
CDR3nt: TGTGCCAGCAGCTTAGGGACGCTCCCTAATCAGCCCCAGCATTTT
CDR3aa: CASSLGTLPNQPQHF

d_gene: .
abundance: few
j_gene: TRBJ1-3
v_gene: TRBV5-1
CDR3nt: TGCGCCAGCAGCTCAGCGGCTGCTGGAAACACCATATATTTT
CDR3aa: CASSSAAAGNTIYF

d_gene: TRBD2
abundance: once
j_gene: TRBJ2-1
v_gene: TRBV5-1
CDR3nt: TGCGCCAGCAGCTTCTTCGGACTAGCGGAAACAGACAATGAGCAGTTCTTC
CDR3aa: CASSFFGLAETDNEQFF

d_gene: .
abundance: .
j_gene: TRBJ2-5
v_gene: TRBV11-2
CDR3nt: TGTGCCAGCAGCTTCGTCCGGGCCCGATTAGAGCAGTACTTC
CDR3aa: CASSFVRARLEQYF